These 4 T cell receptor beta chains were sequenced from one sample in a study of OX40 agonist ivuxolimab in advanced cancers. Produced via immunoSEQ multiplex PCR; TCRdb's table is partial and in-frame only. Among some 100,000 clones listed, around four fifths were seen once. The input for sequencing was CD4+ or CD8+ T cells sorted from blood, taken in a trial of the OX40 agonist ivuxolimab. The receptors shown here come from an adult with an advanced solid tumor such as melanoma, head and neck, liver or kidney cancer.

The rearrangement uses TRBV18 and TRBJ2-7, with D possibly matching TRBD1 (6 bases). In germline, CDR1 is KGHSH, CDR2 LQKENI. This CDR3 region has 15 residues. Trimming took off 5 bases at V and 7 bases at J, with 21 bases between the two ends. CDR3 loop: CASSENRQETGEQYF. The CDR3 DNA sequence: TGTGCCAGCTCAGAAAACCGACAGGAGACTGGGGAGCAGTACTTC.

This clone was recorded once. The chain links TRBV5-1 to TRBJ2-5, with D perhaps matching TRBD2 (6 bases). This CDR3 region has 14 residues. Germline-derived CDR1 and CDR2 are SGHRS and YFSETQ. Trimming stripped 0 bases from V and 5 bases from J, with 11 bases between. CDR3 coding DNA: TGCGCCAGCAGCTTGGGGTACGGAGGGGAGACCCAGTACTTC. This gives the protein CASSLGYGGETQYF.

This chain links TRBV2 with TRBJ2-1; D is uncertain. V lost 5 bases and J lost 4, with 9 bases in between. CDR3 length: 13 residues. In germline, CDR1 is SNHLY, CDR2 FYNNEI. CDR3 sequence reads: CASSTSVYNEQFF. CDR3 coding DNA: TGTGCCAGCAGTACCTCGGTGTACAATGAGCAGTTCTTC.

This clone appeared once. The rearrangement uses TRBV7-8 and TRBJ2-7; D gene unclear. The germline V and J ends were trimmed by 2 bases and 1 base, with 9 bases remaining between them. Germline values: CDR1 SGHVS, CDR2 FQNEAQ. This CDR3 contains 14 residues. The CDR3 sequence is CASSLILQSYEQYF. CDR3 bases: TGTGCCAGCAGCTTAATTCTACAATCCTACGAGCAGTACTTC.